These 27 T cell receptor beta chains were sequenced from one sample in a study of synovial regulatory T cells in juvenile arthritis. Clones were sequenced by immunoSEQ multiplex PCR, and TCRdb holds only the in-frame ones, with some missing. This specimen shows thousands of clones; the ten leading clones hold around 0.6%. Input material: Treg cells from blood. Subset noted: remaining (HLA-DR-negative) circulating blood Treg cells. These receptors all come from a donor between 2 and 29 years old with juvenile idiopathic arthritis.

The chain has TRBV10-3 and TRBJ2-3; TCRdb gives TRBD1 as the D gene, but with no DNA this cannot be confirmed. Germline V gene data show CDR1 as ENHRY and CDR2 as SYGVKD. CDR3 length: 14 amino acids. The DNA sequence is not available. The CDR3 spells CAISAYRETDTQYF.

The genes are TRBV5-1 and TRBJ2-5; TCRdb's D gene call, TRBD2, goes unchecked for lack of DNA. Germline values: CDR1 SGHRS, CDR2 YFSETQ. This CDR3 is 14 amino acids long. The DNA sequence is not available. The CDR3 region is CASSWIAVQETQYF.

The chain uses TRBV5-6 and TRBJ2-3; without DNA, the TCRdb call of TRBD2 cannot be checked. The CDR3 contains 17 residues. No DNA is recorded. CDR1 is SGHDT and CDR2 is YYEEEE in the germline V gene. CDR3 in amino acids: CASSSFLTSGYTDTQYF.

The CDR3 is CASSSSGGWNTIYF. The chain links TRBV28 to TRBJ1-3. The CDR3 is made up of 14 amino acids. A DNA sequence was not provided. Germline V gene sequence: CDR1 MDHEN, CDR2 SYDVKM. Based on the CDR3 plus reference TRBV28 and TRBJ1-3, the full variable domain is DVKVTQSSRYLVKRTGEKVFLECVQDMDHENMFWYRQDPGLGLRLIYFSYDVKMKEKGDIPEGYSVSREKKERFSLILESASTNQTSMYLCASSSSGGWNTIYFGEGSWLTVV.

This chain uses TRBV5-1 with TRBJ2-1; TCRdb proposes TRBD1, but this gene call is untestable without DNA. This CDR3 contains 15 residues. DNA is not on record. Germline CDR1 reads SGHRS; CDR2 reads YFSETQ. CDR3 amino acids: CASSPRTGRGNEQFF.

The rearrangement uses TRBV2 and TRBJ2-3; with no DNA, the TCRdb D assignment of TRBD2 cannot be verified. The CDR3 is 20 residues long. The entry carries no DNA sequence. Per germline, CDR1 SNHLY and CDR2 FYNNEI. The CDR3 loop reads CASRTQPLAGVTLGTDTQYF.

The V call is TRBV5-1, the J call TRBJ2-1; TCRdb picks TRBD2, but there is no DNA to check that call. The V gene's germline CDR1 is SGHRS and CDR2 YFSETQ. CDR3 size: 17 residues. No DNA is recorded. CDR3: CASSLVSGSRSYNEQFF.

The chain employs TRBV7-6 and TRBJ1-3. Germline V gene sequence: CDR1 SGHVS, CDR2 FNYEAQ. CDR3 size: 15 residues. The nucleotide record is missing. CDR3 region: CASSSDPGWGNTIYF.

The chain couples TRBV11-2 to TRBJ1-1; TCRdb's D call, TRBD1, is unchecked because there is no DNA. The germline CDR1 and CDR2 sequences are SGHAT and FQNNGV. This CDR3 is built from 15 residues. No DNA sequence is on record. The CDR3 spells CASSLGGRVLAEAFF.

The chain recombines TRBV5-1 with TRBJ2-7; TCRdb outputs TRBD2, but without DNA this stays unchecked. Looked up from germline, CDR1 is SGHRS and CDR2 is YFSETQ. The CDR3 has 15 amino acids. The DNA sequence is not available. CDR3 sequence reads: CASSLHIAGELEQYF.

V usage is TRBV12-2 and J usage is TRBJ1-4. TRBV12-2 is a pseudogene segment. The CDR3 consists of 18 residues. Nucleotide data are not available. CDR3 loop: CASRLANLPGRRNEKLFF.

V usage is TRBV7-9 and J usage is TRBJ1-2. The V gene's germline CDR1 is SEHNR and CDR2 FQNEAQ (reference sequence). The CDR3 contains 16 residues. No DNA sequence is on record. The CDR3 loop reads CASSRVRGDSTGGYTF.

The V gene is TRBV7-9, the J gene TRBJ2-1; as DNA is missing, the TRBD1 call by TCRdb cannot be tested. In germline, CDR1 is SEHNR, CDR2 FQNEAQ (reference sequence). CDR3 length: 18 residues. This entry has no DNA. CDR3 region: CASSPGQGVMSGPGEQFF.

V usage is TRBV5-1 and J usage is TRBJ2-5; TCRdb names TRBD2, which stays unverified in the absence of DNA. From germline, CDR1 is SGHRS and CDR2 YFSETQ. This CDR3 region has 13 residues. No DNA has been recorded. The CDR3 spells CASSANVQETQYF.

This chain links TRBV2 with TRBJ2-1. Germline V gene data show CDR1 as SNHLY and CDR2 as FYNNEI. The CDR3 is made up of 12 amino acids. Only the protein is on record. CDR3 in amino acids: CASSELGNEQFF.

V gene TRBV7-9 combines with J gene TRBJ1-2. Germline CDR1 and CDR2: SEHNR and FQNEAQ (reference sequence). CDR3 length equals 16 residues. Only the protein is on record. The CDR3 loop reads CASSLRERDGVYGYTF.

The V gene is TRBV5-1, the J gene TRBJ1-1. Germline V gene data show CDR1 as SGHRS and CDR2 as YFSETQ. The length of the CDR3 is 14 residues. No DNA is listed. The CDR3 loop is CASSPSFTAAKAFF.

The CDR3 loop is CASSPVGNNRQETQYF. The gene calls are TRBV7-2 and TRBJ2-5. Looked up from germline, CDR1 is SGHTA and CDR2 is FQGNSA. There are 16 residues in the CDR3. The DNA is not on file.

This chain uses TRBV19 with TRBJ1-2. The CDR3 runs 13 residues. The DNA is not on file. The germline CDR1 and CDR2 sequences are LNHDA and SQIVND (reference sequence). CDR3 protein: CASRRDSPYGYTF. Drawing the rest from reference TRBV19 and TRBJ1-2, the complete variable domain is DGGITQSPKYLFRKEGQNVTLSCEQNLNHDAMYWYRQDPGQGLRLIYYSQIVNDFQKGDIAEGYSVSREKKESFPLTVTSAQKNPTAFYLCASRRDSPYGYTFGSGTRLTVV.

This chain joins TRBV5-1 and TRBJ2-1; TCRdb proposes TRBD2, but this gene call is untestable without DNA. CDR1 and CDR2 from the germline V gene are SGHRS and YFSETQ. The CDR3 sequence is 16 residues long. No DNA sequence is on record. CDR3 in amino acids: CASSFGTTGVYNEQFF. The whole variable domain, filled in from reference TRBV5-1 and TRBJ2-1, reads KAGVTQTPRYLIKTRGQQVTLSCSPISGHRSVSWYQQTPGQGLQFLFEYFSETQRNKGNFPGRFSGRQFSNSRSEMNVSTLELGDSALYLCASSFGTTGVYNEQFFGPGTRLTVL.

This chain links TRBV18 with TRBJ1-2. This CDR3 spans 15 amino acids. This entry has no DNA. Germline V gives CDR1 KGHSH, CDR2 LQKENI. This chain's CDR3 is CASSPFVVSDYGYTF.

The chain couples TRBV11-2 to TRBJ1-1; as DNA is missing, the TRBD1 call by TCRdb cannot be tested. The CDR3 is 14 residues long. The DNA sequence is not available. CDR1 and CDR2 (germline): SGHAT, FQNNGV. CDR3 amino acids: CASSLTRMNTEAFF.

V gene TRBV5-1 combines with J gene TRBJ2-5; TCRdb calls TRBD2, which cannot be checked without DNA. Germline V lookup: CDR1 SGHRS, CDR2 YFSETQ. CDR3 size: 13 residues. Only the protein is on record. The CDR3 spells CASSLRVQETQYF.

The chain employs TRBV5-6 and TRBJ1-4; as DNA is missing, the TRBD1 call by TCRdb cannot be tested. This CDR3 region has 14 residues. DNA is not recorded here. Germline-derived CDR1 and CDR2 are SGHDT and YYEEEE. The chain's CDR3 is CASSLPRLNEKLFF.

The rearrangement joins TRBV11-3 to TRBJ1-1; the TCRdb D gene call, TRBD1, has no DNA to confirm it. From germline, CDR1 is SGHNT and CDR2 YENEEA. CDR3 length: 14 amino acids. No DNA has been recorded. CDR3 sequence: CASSRTGGNTEAFF.

The CDR3 protein is CASSLVYTGGLGNEQFF. This chain links TRBV5-1 with TRBJ2-1; TCRdb gives TRBD2 as the D gene, but with no DNA this cannot be confirmed. The CDR3 has 17 residues. No DNA sequence is on record. The germline gives CDR1 SGHRS, CDR2 YFSETQ. Combining the CDR3 with reference TRBV5-1 and TRBJ2-1 gives the whole variable domain KAGVTQTPRYLIKTRGQQVTLSCSPISGHRSVSWYQQTPGQGLQFLFEYFSETQRNKGNFPGRFSGRQFSNSRSEMNVSTLELGDSALYLCASSLVYTGGLGNEQFFGPGTRLTVL.

The chain uses TRBV5-5 and TRBJ1-3. The CDR3 runs 16 residues. A DNA sequence was not provided. Germline CDR1 is SGHKS and CDR2 is YYEKEE (reference sequence). The CDR3 reads CASNIAGRGSGNTIYF.